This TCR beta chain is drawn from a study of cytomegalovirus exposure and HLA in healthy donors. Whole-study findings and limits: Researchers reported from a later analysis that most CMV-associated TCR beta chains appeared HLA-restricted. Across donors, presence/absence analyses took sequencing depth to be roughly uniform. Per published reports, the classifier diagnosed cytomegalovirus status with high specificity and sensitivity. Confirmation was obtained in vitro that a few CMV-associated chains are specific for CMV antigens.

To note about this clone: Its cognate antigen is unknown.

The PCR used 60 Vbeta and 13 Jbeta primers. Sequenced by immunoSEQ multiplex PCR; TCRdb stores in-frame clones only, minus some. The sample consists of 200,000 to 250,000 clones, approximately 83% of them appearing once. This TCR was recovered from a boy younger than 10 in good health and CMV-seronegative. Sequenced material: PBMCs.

CDR3: CASSPTGDSNYEQYF. Written as DNA, the CDR3 is TGTGCCAGCAGCCCAACCGGGGACAGTAACTACGAGCAGTACTTC. The genes are TRBV9 and TRBJ2-7, with 7 bases identical to TRBD1. The germline CDR1 and CDR2 sequences are SGDLS and YYNGEE. Trimming took 4 bases from V and 3 from J; bases not matched to a gene: 10. The CDR3 spans 15 residues.